This is a list of T cell receptor beta chains from one sample in a study of cytomegalovirus exposure and HLA in healthy donors. Profiling relied on immunoSEQ multiplex PCR, and the TCRdb table lists in-frame clones only, not all of them. The data show 55,000 or so clones, around three quarters seen once. Sequenced material: PBMCs. The origin of the receptors is a female donor in good health and CMV-seronegative. The CDR3 runs from the conserved cysteine through the conserved F or W. The order of the fields is clone size, V gene, J gene, D gene, CDR3 protein, CDR3 DNA. A D gene is named only where the DNA matches it firmly. The listing skips clone size in some rows; elsewhere it reads once, few, many or a size class.

.,TRBV13,TRBJ1-2,TRBD1,CASSLGGPGTGGPNYGYTF,TGTGCCAGCAGCTTAGGAGGTCCGGGGACAGGGGGCCCCAACTATGGCTACACCTTC
.,TRBV19,TRBJ1-5,.,CASSMSNQPQHF,TGTGCCAGTAGTATGAGTAATCAGCCCCAGCATTTT
.,TRBV7-9,TRBJ1-6,TRBD1,CASSQDRGSYNSPLHF,TGTGCCAGCAGCCAAGACAGGGGCTCCTATAATTCACCCCTCCACTTT
.,TRBV9,TRBJ1-1,.,CASSPKYRQVTNTEAFF,TGTGCCAGCAGCCCAAAATACCGACAGGTTACGAACACTGAAGCTTTCTTT
.,TRBV6-1,TRBJ1-4,.,CASREEPGVVNEKLFF,TGTGCCAGCAGGGAAGAGCCGGGGGTGGTAAATGAAAAACTGTTTTTT
.,TRBV9,TRBJ2-7,TRBD2,CASSPTSGDSYEQYF,TGTGCCAGCTCCCCCACTAGCGGGGATTCCTACGAGCAGTACTTC
.,TRBV2,TRBJ1-1,TRBD1,CASREGQGIVAFF,TGTGCCAGCAGGGAGGGACAGGGGATAGTGGCTTTCTTT
.,TRBV10-3,TRBJ2-2,TRBD1,CAISEGTGARELFF,TGTGCCATCAGTGAAGGGACAGGAGCAAGGGAGCTGTTTTTT
.,TRBV7-2,TRBJ2-4,.,CASSPTVAKNIQYF,TGTGCCAGCAGCCCGACAGTAGCCAAAAACATTCAGTACTTC
few,TRBV30,TRBJ1-5,.,CAWSVQGNQPQHF,TGTGCCTGGAGTGTACAGGGAAATCAGCCCCAGCATTTT
.,TRBV6-5,TRBJ1-2,.,CASSRVGGANYGYTF,TGTGCCAGCAGCCGCGTGGGGGGGGCTAACTATGGCTACACCTTC
.,TRBV5-1,TRBJ1-1,TRBD1,CASSSVQGGTEAFF,TGCGCCAGCAGCTCTGTACAGGGGGGAACTGAAGCTTTCTTT
.,TRBV14,TRBJ2-5,.,CASSQDQAHNQYF,TGTGCCAGCAGCCAAGATCAGGCACACAACCAGTACTTC
.,TRBV19,TRBJ1-4,TRBD1,CASSGTGKGNEKLFF,TGTGCCAGTAGTGGGACAGGGAAAGGTAATGAAAAACTGTTTTTT
few,TRBV6-1,TRBJ2-5,.,CARGWGEETQYF,TGTGCCAGGGGGTGGGGGGAAGAGACCCAGTACTTC
few,TRBV7-9,TRBJ2-1,TRBD2,CASSPRLAGGPVSNEQFF,TGTGCCAGCAGCCCACGACTAGCGGGGGGGCCCGTGTCTAATGAGCAGTTCTTC
few,TRBV5-1,TRBJ2-3,.,CASSSLDAQYF,TGCGCCAGCAGCTCCTTAGATGCGCAGTATTTT
.,TRBV9,TRBJ2-1,.,CASSQRLVQWDEQFF,TGTGCCAGCAGTCAAAGACTGGTACAATGGGATGAGCAGTTCTTC
.,TRBV2,TRBJ2-7,TRBD1,CASGFRDRAYEQYF,TGTGCCAGCGGTTTCCGGGACAGGGCCTACGAGCAGTACTTC
.,TRBV2,TRBJ1-5,.,CASSEGAGNQPQHF,TGTGCCAGCAGTGAAGGGGCTGGCAATCAGCCCCAGCATTTT
.,TRBV4-1,TRBJ1-1,.,CASSQDRYTEAFF,TGCGCCAGCAGCCAAGACAGATACACTGAAGCTTTCTTT
once,TRBV11-2,TRBJ1-4,.,CASRYRQTEKLFF,TGTGCCAGCAGATATAGACAGACTGAAAAACTGTTTTTT
.,TRBV7-9,TRBJ1-4,TRBD1,CASSLRDRGDEKLFF,TGTGCCAGCAGCTTACGGGACAGGGGTGATGAAAAACTGTTTTTT
.,TRBV29-1,TRBJ2-2,.,CSVGGRGNTGELFF,TGCAGCGTCGGGGGGCGGGGAAACACCGGGGAGCTGTTTTTT
.,TRBV30,TRBJ2-5,TRBD2,CAWSPGERGGRETQYF,TGTGCCTGGAGTCCCGGGGAGCGGGGGGGCCGAGAGACCCAGTACTTC
few,TRBV6-5,TRBJ1-1,.,CASSERQGLEAFF,TGTGCCAGCAGTGAACGCCAGGGGCTTGAAGCTTTCTTT
once,TRBV19,TRBJ2-2,TRBD1,CASTPGQWEFPGELFF,TGTGCCAGTACCCCGGGACAGTGGGAATTCCCCGGGGAGCTGTTTTTT
.,TRBV20-1,TRBJ2-5,.,CSLGTQYF,TGCAGCCTCGGGACCCAGTACTTC
.,TRBV14,TRBJ1-3,.,CASSSSSGNTIYF,TGTGCCAGCAGCTCGTCTTCTGGAAACACCATATATTTT
.,TRBV9,TRBJ2-1,TRBD1,CASSVVDPGQGGNEQFF,TGTGCCAGCAGCGTAGTCGACCCGGGACAGGGGGGTAATGAGCAGTTCTTC
.,TRBV19,TRBJ1-1,.,CASSIELGGAFF,TGTGCCAGTAGTATTGAACTCGGCGGAGCTTTCTTT
.,TRBV7-8,TRBJ1-4,TRBD1,CASSPYGTGRNGEKLFF,TGTGCCAGCAGCCCCTACGGGACAGGGCGCAATGGGGAAAAACTGTTTTTT